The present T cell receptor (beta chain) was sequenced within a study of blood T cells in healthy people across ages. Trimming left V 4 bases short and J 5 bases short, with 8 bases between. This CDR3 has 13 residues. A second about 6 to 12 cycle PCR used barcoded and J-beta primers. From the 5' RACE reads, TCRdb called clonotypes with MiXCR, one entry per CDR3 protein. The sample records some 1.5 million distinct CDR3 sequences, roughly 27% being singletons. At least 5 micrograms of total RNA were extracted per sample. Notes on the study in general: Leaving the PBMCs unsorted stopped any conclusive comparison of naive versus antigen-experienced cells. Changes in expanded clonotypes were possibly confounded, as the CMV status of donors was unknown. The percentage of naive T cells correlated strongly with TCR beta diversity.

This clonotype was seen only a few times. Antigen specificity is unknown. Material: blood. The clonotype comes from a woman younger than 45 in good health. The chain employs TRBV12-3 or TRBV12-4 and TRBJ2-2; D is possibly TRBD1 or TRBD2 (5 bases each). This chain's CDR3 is CASSYGTTGELFF. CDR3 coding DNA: TGTGCCAGCAGTTACGGGACGACCGGGGAGCTGTTTTTT.